These T cell receptor beta chains were read from a single sample in a study of blood T cells in healthy people across ages. Each CDR3 protein gets one entry after TCRdb re-called the 5' RACE reads with MiXCR. This sample has 1,500,000 or so distinct CDR3 sequences; approximately 63% occur once, and the top ten carry about 6.7%. The sample comprised blood. The receptors originated from a young man in good health. Both conserved end residues are part of each CDR3. Fields, in order: D gene, clone size, V gene, J gene, CDR3 DNA, CDR3 protein. A D gene is named only where the DNA matches it firmly. Clone sizes are given selectively: once, few, many, or a class where the clone is expanded.

NA	NA	TRBV4-2	TRBJ2-3	TGTGCCAGCAGCCAAGCGAGTGCGATGACAGATACGCAGTATTTT	CASSQASAMTDTQYF
NA	NA	TRBV5-1	TRBJ2-7	TGCACCAGCAGCTTGGCCCCTCAGGGAAGCCACGAGCAGTACTTC	CTSSLAPQGSHEQYF
NA	few	TRBV20-1	TRBJ2-7	TGCAGCTCAGGCTACGAGCAGTACTTC	CSSGYEQYF
NA	NA	TRBV21-1	TRBJ1-2	TGTGCCAGTGGGGGACAGGATTATGGCTACACCTTC	CASGGQDYGYTF
NA	NA	TRBV4-1	TRBJ1-4	TGCGCCAGCAGCCAAGATCGGTCCGTGGTTAATGAAAAACTGTTTTTT	CASSQDRSVVNEKLFF
NA	NA	TRBV11-2	TRBJ2-7	TGTGCCAGCAGCGGAGCCGGGTTCCGCTACGAGCAGTACTTC	CASSGAGFRYEQYF
TRBD2	NA	TRBV7-2	TRBJ2-1	TGTGCCAGCAGCTCCTTGAAGACTAGCGCTTATGAGCAGTTCTTC	CASSSLKTSAYEQFF
TRBD2	NA	TRBV11-3	TRBJ2-3	TGTGCCAGCAGCAGTCGACTAGCGGGAGCCAAGGATACGCAGTATTTT	CASSSRLAGAKDTQYF
NA	NA	TRBV7-9	TRBJ2-1	TGTGCCAGCAGCTTAGTGCTTGGGGGGGCCGGACGGGACTACAATGAGCAGTTCTTC	CASSLVLGGAGRDYNEQFF
NA	NA	TRBV20-1	TRBJ2-7	TGCAGTGCTCGCCCCACAAGCTGGTATGATTACGAGCAGTACTTC	CSARPTSWYDYEQYF
NA	few	TRBV29-1	TRBJ1-4	TGCAGCGTTCGGCCAGGGCTGGATGAAAAACTGTTTTTT	CSVRPGLDEKLFF
NA	NA	TRBV6-5	TRBJ2-1	TGTGCCAGCAGTGCCCTCCTCCGGGACTCGTTGTTCTTC	CASSALLRDSLFF
NA	NA	TRBV12-3/TRBV12-4	TRBJ2-7	TGTGCCAGCAGTTTATTGGTCGGGGCCTACGAGCAGTACTTC	CASSLLVGAYEQYF
TRBD1	NA	TRBV12-3/TRBV12-4	TRBJ1-2	TGTGCCAGCAGTTCCTCCGGGACAGTGGTACACTATGGCTACACCTTC	CASSSSGTVVHYGYTF
TRBD1	few	TRBV3-1	TRBJ1-2	TGTGCCAGCAGCCCGGGACAGGGCCTTAACTATGGCTACACCTTC	CASSPGQGLNYGYTF